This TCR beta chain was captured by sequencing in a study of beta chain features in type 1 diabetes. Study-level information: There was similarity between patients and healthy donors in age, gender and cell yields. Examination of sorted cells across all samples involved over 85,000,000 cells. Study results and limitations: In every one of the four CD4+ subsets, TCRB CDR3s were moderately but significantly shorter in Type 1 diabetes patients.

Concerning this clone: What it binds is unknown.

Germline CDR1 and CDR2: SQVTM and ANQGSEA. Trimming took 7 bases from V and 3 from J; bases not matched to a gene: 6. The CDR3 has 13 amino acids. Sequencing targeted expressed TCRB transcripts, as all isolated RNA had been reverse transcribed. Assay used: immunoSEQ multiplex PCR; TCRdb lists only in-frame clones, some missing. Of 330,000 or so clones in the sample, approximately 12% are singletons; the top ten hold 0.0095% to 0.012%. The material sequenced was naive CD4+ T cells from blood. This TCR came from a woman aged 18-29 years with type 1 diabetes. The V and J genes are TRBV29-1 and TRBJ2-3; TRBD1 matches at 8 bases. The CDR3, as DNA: TGCAGCGCAAAGACAGGGGCAACAGATACGCAGTATTTT. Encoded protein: CSAKTGATDTQYF.